This is a list of T cell receptor beta chains from one sample in a study of blood T cell repertoires in COVID-19. The protocol was immunoSEQ multiplex PCR, while the TCRdb copy is restricted to in-frame clones and leaves out a portion. This table has 150,000 to 200,000 clones, more than 85% appearing once. Input material: peripheral blood. These receptors all stem from a man younger than 35 with acute or convalescent COVID-19. Each CDR3 is given with its conserved first and last residue. A D gene is named only where the DNA matches it firmly. For some rows the clone size is stated as once, few or many, or as a class when expanded; others skip it.

J gene	V gene	clone size	D gene	CDR3 length	CDR3 protein	CDR3 DNA
TRBJ1-2	TRBV4-2	once	-	14	CASSLREVGYGYTF	TGTGCCAGCAGCCTCAGGGAGGTAGGATATGGCTACACCTTC
TRBJ2-2	TRBV30	many	-	13	CAWSVLVLGELFF	TGTGCCTGGAGTGTACTCGTCTTAGGGGAGCTGTTTTTT
TRBJ1-5	TRBV7-2	-	TRBD1	16	CASSLTGSGGNQPQHF	TGTGCCAGCAGCTTGACAGGGTCCGGTGGCAATCAGCCCCAGCATTTT
TRBJ1-1	TRBV30	-	-	13	CAWIRFGGTEAFF	TGTGCCTGGATTCGATTCGGGGGCACTGAAGCTTTCTTT
TRBJ1-2	TRBV12-3/TRBV12-4	-	-	13	CASSLDTNYGYTF	TGTGCCAGCAGTCTGGACACAAACTATGGCTACACCTTC
TRBJ2-5	TRBV12-3/TRBV12-4	-	-	13	CASSQDFQETQYF	TGTGCCAGCAGTCAGGACTTCCAAGAGACCCAGTACTTC
TRBJ2-3	TRBV5-1	-	-	15	CASYSREENTDTQYF	TGCGCCAGCTACTCCAGGGAGGAGAACACAGATACGCAGTATTTT
TRBJ1-1	TRBV19	-	-	14	CASSMQGGNTEAFF	TGTGCCAGTAGTATGCAGGGAGGGAACACTGAAGCTTTCTTT
TRBJ2-1	TRBV5-1	-	TRBD1	14	CASSEGQGSNEQFF	TGCGCCAGCAGCGAGGGACAGGGTTCCAATGAGCAGTTCTTC
TRBJ1-2	TRBV3-1/TRBV3-2	-	TRBD1	16	CASSTRTGLGDYGYTF	TGTGCCAGCAGCACCCGGACAGGTTTGGGGGACTATGGCTACACCTTC
TRBJ1-6	TRBV5-1	-	TRBD1	16	CASSITGAIRDSPLHF	TGCGCCAGCAGCATAACAGGGGCTATTAGGGATTCACCCCTCCACTTT
TRBJ1-5	TRBV10-1	-	-	13	CASSAGFGQPQHF	TGCGCCAGCAGTGCTGGCTTTGGTCAGCCCCAGCATTTT
TRBJ1-1	TRBV5-4	-	-	13	CASTPAGGTEAFF	TGTGCCAGCACCCCCGCCGGGGGAACTGAAGCTTTCTTT
TRBJ1-5	TRBV6-5	-	TRBD1	13	CATRRGVGQPQHF	TGTGCCACCCGCAGGGGGGTGGGTCAGCCCCAGCATTTT
TRBJ2-7	TRBV12-5	-	-	15	CASGPGGPSSYEQYF	TGTGCTAGTGGTCCCGGGGGACCCTCCTCCTACGAGCAGTACTTC
TRBJ2-2	TRBV7-8	-	-	17	CASSLAGTRGNTGELFF	TGTGCCAGCAGCTTAGCTGGAACCCGGGGGAACACCGGGGAGCTGTTTTTT
TRBJ1-5	TRBV2	-	TRBD1	14	CASNGQGLGQPQHF	TGTGCCAGCAACGGACAGGGCTTAGGGCAGCCCCAGCATTTT
TRBJ2-1	TRBV24-1	few	-	17	CATSGPPGAPSYNEQFF	TGTGCCACCAGTGGTCCCCCAGGGGCACCCTCCTACAATGAGCAGTTCTTC
TRBJ1-1	TRBV3-1/TRBV3-2	few	TRBD1	14	CASSPGQKNTEAFF	TGTGCCAGCAGCCCGGGACAGAAGAACACTGAAGCTTTCTTT
TRBJ1-2	TRBV5-1	few	TRBD1	16	CASSDTRDRALRGYTF	TGCGCCAGCAGCGATACCCGGGACAGGGCCCTCCGTGGCTACACCTTC
TRBJ1-6	TRBV12-1	-	-	17	CASSWRGQNTYLSALHF	TGTGCCAGCAGCTGGCGCGGACAAAATACCTACCTGTCCGCCCTCCACTTT
TRBJ2-1	TRBV30	-	-	13	CAWTLGQNNEQFF	TGTGCCTGGACCCTGGGGCAGAACAATGAGCAGTTCTTC
TRBJ1-5	TRBV7-9	-	-	13	CASSLGGHQPQHF	TGTGCCAGCAGCTTAGGTGGGCATCAGCCCCAGCATTTT
TRBJ2-2	TRBV3-1/TRBV3-2	-	-	13	CASSQGDTGELFF	TGTGCCAGCAGCCAAGGAGACACCGGGGAGCTGTTTTTT
TRBJ1-2	TRBV5-4	-	-	13	CASSLTGPYGYTF	TGTGCCAGCAGCTTAACAGGCCCTTATGGCTACACCTTC
TRBJ1-5	TRBV6-6	few	-	19	CASSRQQGVGMGGNQPQHF	TGTGCCAGCAGTCGCCAACAGGGAGTTGGCATGGGGGGCAATCAGCCCCAGCATTTT
TRBJ1-1	TRBV18	once	-	14	CASSGDLGATEAFF	TGTGCCAGCTCAGGGGACCTGGGGGCCACTGAAGCTTTCTTT
TRBJ1-1	TRBV3-1/TRBV3-2	-	TRBD1	17	CASSQDRDRGHRPEAFF	TGTGCCAGCAGCCAAGACCGGGACAGGGGACATAGGCCCGAAGCTTTCTTT
TRBJ2-3	TRBV5-5	-	TRBD1	14	CASSEGQVTDTQYF	TGTGCCAGCAGCGAAGGACAGGTCACAGATACGCAGTATTTT
TRBJ2-6	TRBV12-5	few	TRBD1	15	CASGLGGSGANVLTF	TGTGCTAGTGGTTTAGGGGGCTCAGGGGCCAACGTCCTGACTTTC
TRBJ1-5	TRBV6-4	-	TRBD1	13	CASSQGVDQPQHF	TGTGCCAGCAGCCAGGGGGTCGATCAGCCCCAGCATTTT
TRBJ2-3	TRBV2	once	TRBD2	14	CASSEGRGEDTQYF	TGTGCCAGCAGTGAAGGGCGGGGGGAAGATACGCAGTATTTT
TRBJ2-1	TRBV24-1	-	TRBD2	20	CATSDLPGLAGELNHNEQFF	TGTGCCACCAGTGATTTGCCGGGACTAGCGGGGGAACTCAACCACAATGAGCAGTTCTTC
TRBJ1-5	TRBV19	-	-	16	CASSILAGDSNQPQHF	TGTGCCAGTAGTATCCTGGCGGGGGATAGCAATCAGCCCCAGCATTTT
TRBJ1-5	TRBV5-4	-	-	15	CASSPVPGGNQPQHF	TGTGCCAGCAGCCCAGTCCCGGGAGGCAATCAGCCCCAGCATTTT
TRBJ1-3	TRBV28	-	-	14	CASSLSISGNTIYF	TGTGCCAGCAGTTTATCCATCTCTGGAAACACCATATATTTT
TRBJ1-2	TRBV24-1	-	-	13	CATSDNMDYGYTF	TGTGCCACCAGTGACAACATGGACTATGGCTACACCTTC
TRBJ2-2	TRBV5-1	few	-	13	CANKPGGPGELFF	TGCGCCAACAAACCGGGGGGCCCCGGGGAGCTGTTTTTT
TRBJ1-4	TRBV5-1	-	-	15	CASSLVLGRDEKLFF	TGCGCCAGCAGCTTGGTTTTGGGGAGGGATGAAAAACTGTTTTTT
TRBJ1-5	TRBV6-5	-	-	14	CASSYTPDNQPQHF	TGTGCCAGCAGTTACACCCCAGACAATCAGCCCCAGCATTTT
TRBJ1-4	TRBV6-1	-	-	18	CASSERPPGRGQNEKLFF	TGTGCCAGCAGTGAGAGACCTCCCGGACGGGGACAAAATGAAAAACTGTTTTTT
TRBJ1-1	TRBV5-1	-	-	15	CASSSGRVVNTEAFF	TGCGCCAGCAGCAGCGGTCGGGTTGTCAACACTGAAGCTTTCTTT
TRBJ2-5	TRBV10-3	-	-	15	CAPSGGRDGGETQYF	TGTGCCCCCAGTGGGGGCAGGGACGGAGGGGAGACCCAGTACTTC
TRBJ2-1	TRBV7-2	once	TRBD2	15	CASSYLGLAGAEQFF	TGTGCCAGCAGCTACCTGGGACTAGCGGGGGCAGAGCAGTTCTTC
TRBJ1-4	TRBV5-1	-	-	15	CASSLVMGPREKLFF	TGCGCCAGCAGCTTGGTTATGGGGCCAAGGGAAAAACTGTTTTTT
TRBJ2-5	TRBV7-9	-	-	16	CASSQNPAGPQETQYF	TGTGCCAGCAGCCAGAACCCGGCGGGGCCTCAAGAGACCCAGTACTTC
TRBJ1-1	TRBV30	-	-	15	CAWSFDLTANTEAFF	TGTGCCTGGAGTTTCGATCTAACAGCGAACACTGAAGCTTTCTTT
TRBJ1-5	TRBV27	-	-	15	CASSFEHGSNQPQHF	TGTGCCAGCAGTTTTGAGCACGGGAGCAATCAGCCCCAGCATTTT
TRBJ1-2	TRBV19	-	-	12	CAGSRQGGGYTF	TGTGCCGGTTCGAGGCAGGGCGGTGGCTACACCTTC
TRBJ2-2	TRBV15	-	TRBD2	17	CATRPLTGGEHTGELFF	TGTGCCACCAGGCCCTTAACGGGGGGGGAACACACCGGGGAGCTGTTTTTT
TRBJ1-2	TRBV11-2	-	TRBD1	17	CASSYLKGQSRLYGYTF	TGTGCCAGCAGCTACCTAAAGGGACAGAGCCGTCTTTATGGCTACACCTTC
TRBJ1-1	TRBV5-1	-	TRBD1	14	CASIPDRGRTEAFF	TGCGCCAGCATTCCGGACAGGGGGAGAACTGAAGCTTTCTTT
TRBJ2-1	TRBV29-1	-	TRBD2	12	CSVEDGGDDVFF	TGCAGCGTTGAAGATGGGGGGGACGACGTGTTCTTC